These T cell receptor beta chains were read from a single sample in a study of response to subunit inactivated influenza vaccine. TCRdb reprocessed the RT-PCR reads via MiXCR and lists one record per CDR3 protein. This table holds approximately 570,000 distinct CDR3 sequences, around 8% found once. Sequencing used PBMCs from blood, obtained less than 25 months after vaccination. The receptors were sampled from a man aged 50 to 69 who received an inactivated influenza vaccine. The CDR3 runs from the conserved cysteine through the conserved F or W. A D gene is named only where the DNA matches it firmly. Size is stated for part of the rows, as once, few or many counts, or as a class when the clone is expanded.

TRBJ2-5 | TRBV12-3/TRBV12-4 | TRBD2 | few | CASRRTSGLGQETQYF | TGTGCCAGCAGAAGGACTAGCGGGTTGGGGCAAGAGACCCAGTACTTC
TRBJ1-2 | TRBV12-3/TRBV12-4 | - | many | CASSLRPFYGYTF | TGTGCCAGCAGTTTACGACCGTTCTATGGCTACACCTTC
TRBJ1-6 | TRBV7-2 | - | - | CASSLAWQAGSPLHF | TGTGCCAGCAGCTTAGCGTGGCAGGCGGGTTCACCCCTCCACTTT
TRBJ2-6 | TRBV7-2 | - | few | CASSLGRAGANVLTF | TGTGCCAGCAGCTTAGGCAGGGCTGGGGCCAACGTCCTGACTTTC
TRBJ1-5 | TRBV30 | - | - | CAWSVRGHGNNQPQHF | TGTGCCTGGAGTGTACGGGGACACGGGAACAATCAGCCCCAGCATTTT
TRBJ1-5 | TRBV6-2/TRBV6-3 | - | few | CASSYSSTAGNQPQHF | TGTGCCAGCAGTTACTCGAGCACAGCGGGGAATCAGCCCCAGCATTTT
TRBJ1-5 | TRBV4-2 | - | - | CASSQSTSSNQPQHF | TGTGCCAGCAGCCAAAGTACCAGTAGCAATCAGCCCCAGCATTTT
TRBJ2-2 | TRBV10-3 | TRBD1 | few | CAISATGPSNTGELFF | TGTGCCATCAGCGCGACAGGGCCCTCGAACACCGGGGAGCTGTTTTTT
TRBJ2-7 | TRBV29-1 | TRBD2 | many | CSATGRGGAYYEQYF | TGCAGCGCCACAGGCCGCGGGGGGGCCTACTACGAGCAGTACTTC
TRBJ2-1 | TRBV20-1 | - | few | CSPGLNNEQFF | TGCAGTCCGGGACTGAACAATGAGCAGTTCTTC
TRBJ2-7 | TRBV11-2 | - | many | CASSQNLYEQYF | TGTGCCAGCAGCCAGAATCTTTACGAGCAGTACTTC
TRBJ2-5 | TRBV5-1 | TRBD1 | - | CASRGTAQETQYF | TGCGCCAGCAGGGGGACAGCCCAAGAGACCCAGTACTTC
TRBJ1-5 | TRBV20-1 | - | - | CSALDGGNQPQHF | TGCAGTGCCTTAGATGGGGGCAATCAGCCCCAGCATTTT
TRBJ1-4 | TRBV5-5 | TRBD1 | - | CASSSGTATNEKLFF | TGTGCCAGCAGCTCCGGGACAGCAACTAATGAAAAACTGTTTTTT
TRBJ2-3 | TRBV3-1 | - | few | CASSQVEGTQYF | TGTGCCAGCAGCCAAGTTGAGGGTACGCAGTATTTT
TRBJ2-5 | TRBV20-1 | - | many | CSAPFHGRETQYF | TGCAGTGCTCCCTTTCATGGGAGGGAGACCCAGTACTTC
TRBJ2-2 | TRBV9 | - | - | CASSSQSFGELFF | TGTGCCAGCAGCTCCCAATCGTTCGGGGAGCTGTTTTTT
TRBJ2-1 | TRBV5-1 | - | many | CASRTSGGLSYNEQFF | TGCGCCAGCCGCACATCCGGAGGCCTCTCCTACAATGAGCAGTTCTTC
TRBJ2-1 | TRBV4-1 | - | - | CASSQVKSGQFF | TGCGCCAGCAGCCAAGTAAAGTCCGGGCAGTTCTTC
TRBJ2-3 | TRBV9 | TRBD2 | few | CASSVSSWGGDTQYF | TGTGCCAGCAGCGTCTCTAGCTGGGGGGGAGATACGCAGTATTTT
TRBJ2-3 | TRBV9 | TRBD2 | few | CASNPSGTSADTQYF | TGTGCCAGCAACCCGTCCGGGACTAGCGCAGATACGCAGTATTTT
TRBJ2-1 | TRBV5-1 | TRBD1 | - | CASSSTGGHYNEQFF | TGCGCCAGCAGCTCAACAGGGGGCCACTACAATGAGCAGTTCTTC
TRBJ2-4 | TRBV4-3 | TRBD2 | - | CASSQVVAGLVAKNIQYF | TGCGCCAGCAGCCAAGTCGTAGCGGGACTGGTAGCCAAAAACATTCAGTACTTC
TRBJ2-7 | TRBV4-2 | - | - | CASSQGIAEQYF | TGTGCCAGCAGCCAAGGAATTGCCGAGCAGTACTTC
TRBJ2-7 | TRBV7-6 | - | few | CASSPANRAYEQYF | TGTGCCAGCAGCCCCGCCAATAGGGCCTACGAGCAGTACTTC
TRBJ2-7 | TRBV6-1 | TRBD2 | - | CATRTGTSGRGEYF | TGTGCCACCAGAACAGGGACTAGCGGAAGAGGGGAGTACTTC
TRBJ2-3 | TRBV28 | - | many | CASSLSQGTDTQYF | TGTGCCAGCAGTTTATCCCAGGGAACAGATACGCAGTATTTT